These 7 T cell receptor beta chains came from one sample sequenced in a study of blood T cells in healthy people across ages. The use of a sample-barcoded 5' primer and a J-beta primer mix characterized a second PCR of roughly 6 to 11 cycles. Each CDR3 protein gets one entry after TCRdb re-called the 5' RACE reads with MiXCR. The sample yields about a million distinct CDR3 sequences, around two fifths seen once. Sequenced input: blood. These receptors all come from a young man in good health.

The J gene is TRBJ2-5, the V gene TRBV28; 13 bases fit TRBD2. Trimming removed 5 bases from V and 11 bases from J; junction bases left unmatched: 20. The CDR3 spans 18 residues. Germline V gene sequence: CDR1 MDHEN, CDR2 SYDVKM. As DNA, the CDR3 is TGTGCCAGCAGTCCTCCAACTCGGACTAGCGGGGGCGTGAATGAGCAGTACTTC. Protein: CASSPPTRTSGGVNEQYF.

The V and J genes are TRBV7-8 and TRBJ1-1; D is unresolved. This CDR3 has 18 residues. V gave up 6 bases and J gave up 1 base, with 24 bases separating them. In germline, CDR1 is SGHVS, CDR2 FQNEAQ. Here the CDR3 reads CASSNSPRTEPRNTEAFF. Here the CDR3 DNA reads TGTGCCAGCAGTAACAGCCCCCGGACGGAACCACGGAACACTGAAGCTTTCTTT.

CDR3 sequence reads: CASSPRTAMYQETQYF. Written as DNA, the CDR3 is TGTGCCAGCAGCCCGAGGACAGCCATGTACCAAGAGACCCAGTACTTC. V is TRBV11-2 and J is TRBJ2-4; a weak D match, TRBD1 (6 bases). The end of the DNA aligns better with TRBJ2-5, so the J call may be wrong. Looked up from germline, CDR1 is SGHAT and CDR2 is FQNNGV. The CDR3 totals 16 residues.

This clonotype was seen ten or more times. This chain links TRBV7-2 with TRBJ2-5, with D unclear. This CDR3 is built from 14 residues. The ends were cut back, 1 base at V and 2 bases at J, with 8 bases in the middle. The V gene's germline CDR1 is SGHTA and CDR2 FQGNSA. CDR3 nucleotide sequence: TGTGCCAGCAGCTTAGGAGCACAGCAAGAGACCCAGTACTTC. Translating gives CASSLGAQQETQYF.

This clonotype was observed a few times. The chain employs TRBV12-3 or TRBV12-4 and TRBJ2-1, with TRBD1 as a possible D gene (6 bases). Between the trimmed V and J ends, which lost 3 bases and 2 bases, there was a span of 17 bases. This CDR3 contains 17 residues. CDR3 in amino acids: CASSFGPQGQAYNEQFF. CDR3 nucleotide sequence: TGTGCCAGCAGTTTCGGCCCTCAGGGGCAGGCCTACAATGAGCAGTTCTTC.

This clonotype was found a few times. The genes are TRBV3-1 and TRBJ2-7; D is unresolved. The CDR3 totals 12 residues. The V gene's germline CDR1 is LGHDT and CDR2 YNNKEL (reference sequence). V was clipped by 1 base and J by 3 bases, with 4 bases between them. This chain's CDR3 is CASSQAIYEQYF. In DNA form, the CDR3 reads TGTGCCAGCAGCCAAGCAATCTACGAGCAGTACTTC.

As regards this clonotype: Just one base apart from a much larger clone, this may be a read error. The chain joins TRBV20-1 to TRBJ1-1; no firm D call. Trimming took 4 bases from V and 1 from J, leaving 4 bases between them. This CDR3 has 11 residues. Germline CDR1 is DFQATT and CDR2 is SNEGSKA (reference sequence). Here the CDR3 reads CSATQNTEAFF. CDR3 sequence (DNA): TGCAGTGCTACCCAGAACACTGAAGCTTTCTTT.